The 10 T cell receptor beta chains below were found in one sample sequenced in a study of graft-versus-host responses after intestinal transplantation. Sequencing used immunoSEQ multiplex PCR; TCRdb keeps in-frame clones, though not all of them. The sample has 15,000 to 20,000 clones, over 35% seen once. The material sequenced was alloreactive CD4+ T cells from a mixed lymphocyte reaction culture, taken before intestinal transplant. The subset was: CFSE-low proliferating T cells sorted from approximately 6-day pre-transplant mixed lymphocyte reaction (GvH or HvG direction). These receptors were collected from a human patient who received an intestinal transplant.

The chain links TRBV18 to TRBJ1-4; 7 bases fit TRBD1. The CDR3 has 19 residues. Unmatched junction bases numbered 23, after V lost 5 bases and J lost 8 bases. Germline V gene sequence: CDR1 KGHSH, CDR2 LQKENI. The DNA of the CDR3 is TGTGCCAGCTCATCCCCGACAGGGCCCTCCGAAACCGGATACGAAAAACTGTTTTTT. It yields the protein CASSSPTGPSETGYEKLFF. The full variable domain, completed using reference TRBV18 and TRBJ1-4, is NAGVMQNPRHLVRRRGQEARLRCSPMKGHSHVYWYRQLPEEGLKFMVYLQKENIIDESGMPKERFSAEFPKEGPSILRIQQVVRGDSAAYFCASSSPTGPSETGYEKLFFGSGTQLSVL.

This chain connects TRBV9 to TRBJ1-6; 9 bases map to TRBD1. Germline values: CDR1 SGDLS, CDR2 YYNGEE. V shed 0 bases and J 9 bases; nucleotides not matched to a gene: 4. The CDR3 has 15 amino acids. In DNA form, the CDR3 reads TGTGCCAGCAGCGTAGCGGACAGGGGTAGTTCACCCCTCCACTTT. It specifies CASSVADRGSSPLHF.

A few counts support this clone. The chain employs TRBV10-1 and TRBJ1-1; TRBD1 might be the D (5 bases). CDR1 and CDR2 (germline): WNHNN, SYGVQD (reference sequence). The V end lost 5 bases, the J end lost 7 bases, and 14 bases lay between the germline ends. The CDR3 spans 13 residues. The CDR3 DNA is TGCGCCAGCAGTTGGGGGGGGGTGAATGAAGCTTTCTTT. It translates to CASSWGGVNEAFF.

The sample holds a few counts of this clone. This sequence joins TRBV2 and TRBJ1-3, with D hard to call. The V end was cut by 8 bases, the J end by 3 bases, with 11 bases between. Germline V CDR1 and CDR2: SNHLY, FYNNEI. The CDR3 spans 13 residues. The CDR3 protein is CASAGRVGNTIYF. The DNA for the CDR3 is TGTGCCAGCGCGGGTCGGGTTGGAAACACCATATATTTT.

The genes are TRBV5-1 and TRBJ1-2, with D possibly matching TRBD1 (5 bases). The V end was cut by 2 bases, the J end by 2 bases, with 16 bases between. In germline, CDR1 is SGHRS, CDR2 YFSETQ. This CDR3 comprises 16 residues. The CDR3 nucleotides are TGCGCCAGCAGCTTCCCTTGGCTTGACAGAAACTATGGCTACACCTTC. Translated: CASSFPWLDRNYGYTF.

The genes are TRBV9 and TRBJ1-5; possibly TRBD1 for D (5 bases). Germline V gene data show CDR1 as SGDLS and CDR2 as YYNGEE. The CDR3 extends over 15 amino acids. Trimming removed 3 bases from V and 7 bases from J, with 17 bases in between. The CDR3 DNA reads as TGTGCCAGCAGCGCAGGGCCAGGGTGGGCACAGCCCCAGCATTTT. Amino acids: CASSAGPGWAQPQHF.

This clone was counted between two and nine times. V and J are TRBV6-6 and TRBJ2-2; D may be TRBD2 (6 bases). The germline V gene has CDR1 MNHNY and CDR2 SVGAGI (reference sequence). The CDR3 is 14 amino acids. V lost 2 bases to trimming and J lost 6 bases, with 10 bases between them. Written as DNA, the CDR3 is TGTGCCAGCAGTTACGTAGCGGCCTCCGGGGAGCTGTTTTTT. This gives the protein CASSYVAASGELFF.

This clone was observed a handful of times. This sequence joins TRBV19 and TRBJ1-5; D ambiguous. The CDR3 runs 14 residues. Germline CDR1 and CDR2: LNHDA and SQIVND (reference sequence). Between the trimmed V and J ends, which lost 1 base and 4 bases, there was a span of 8 bases. In nucleotides, the CDR3 is TGTGCCAGTAGTATAGTCCCCTTTAATCAGCCCCAGCATTTT. Residues: CASSIVPFNQPQHF.

J is TRBJ1-4 and V is TRBV12-2. TRBV12-2 is annotated as a pseudogene. This CDR3 is built from 19 residues. The CDR3 region has the DNA TGTGCAAGTCGCGAAAGAAAGCGGGCCCCGACGAGGGGGGGAGAAAAACTGTTTTTT. It yields the protein CASRERKRAPTRGGEKLFF.

This clone came up a few times. The chain recombines TRBV30 with TRBJ1-5; 9 bases agree with TRBD1. J lost 2 bases, V lost 2 bases, and 4 bases had no gene match. Germline V gene sequence: CDR1 GTSNPN, CDR2 SVGIG (reference sequence). The CDR3 consists of 15 residues. The CDR3 reads CAWSRQGGGNQPQHF. CDR3 nucleotide sequence: TGTGCCTGGAGTCGACAGGGGGGAGGCAATCAGCCCCAGCATTTT.